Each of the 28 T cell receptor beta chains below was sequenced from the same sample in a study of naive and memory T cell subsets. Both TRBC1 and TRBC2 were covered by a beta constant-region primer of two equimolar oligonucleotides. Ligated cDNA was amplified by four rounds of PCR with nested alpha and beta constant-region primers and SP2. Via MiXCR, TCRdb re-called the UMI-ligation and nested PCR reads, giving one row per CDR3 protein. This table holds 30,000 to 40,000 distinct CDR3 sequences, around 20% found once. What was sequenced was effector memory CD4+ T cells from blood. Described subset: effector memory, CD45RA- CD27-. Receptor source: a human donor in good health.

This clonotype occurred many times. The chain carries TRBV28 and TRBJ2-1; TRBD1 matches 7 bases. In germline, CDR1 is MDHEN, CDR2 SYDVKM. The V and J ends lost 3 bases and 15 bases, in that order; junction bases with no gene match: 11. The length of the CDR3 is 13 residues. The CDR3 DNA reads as TGTGCCAGCAGTTTTGGAACGACAGGGCTTCGGTTCTTC. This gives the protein CASSFGTTGLRFF.

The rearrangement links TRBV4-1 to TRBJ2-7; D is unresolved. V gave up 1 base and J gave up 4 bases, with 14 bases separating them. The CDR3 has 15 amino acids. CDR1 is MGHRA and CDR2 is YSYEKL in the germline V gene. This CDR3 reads CASSQALFVRYEQYF. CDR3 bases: TGCGCCAGCAGCCAAGCCCTATTTGTAAGGTACGAGCAGTACTTC.

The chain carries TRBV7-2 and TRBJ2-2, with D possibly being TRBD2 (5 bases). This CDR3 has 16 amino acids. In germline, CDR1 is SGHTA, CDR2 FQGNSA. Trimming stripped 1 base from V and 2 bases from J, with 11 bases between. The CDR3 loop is CASSLVRLANTGELFF. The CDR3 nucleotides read TGTGCCAGCAGCTTAGTCAGGCTAGCCAACACCGGGGAGCTGTTTTTT.

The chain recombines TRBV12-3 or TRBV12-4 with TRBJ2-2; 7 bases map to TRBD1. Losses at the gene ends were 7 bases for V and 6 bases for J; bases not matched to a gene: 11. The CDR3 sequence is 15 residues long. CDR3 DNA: TGTGCCAGCACCTTTAGGACAGGCCAGGCCGGGGAGCTGTTTTTT. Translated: CASTFRTGQAGELFF.

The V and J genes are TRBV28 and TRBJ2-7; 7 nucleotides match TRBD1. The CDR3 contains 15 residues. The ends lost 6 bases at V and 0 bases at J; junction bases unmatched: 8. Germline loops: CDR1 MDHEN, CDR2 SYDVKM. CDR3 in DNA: TGTGCCAGCAGCGCGACAGGGATCGTCTCCTACGAGCAGTACTTC. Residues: CASSATGIVSYEQYF.

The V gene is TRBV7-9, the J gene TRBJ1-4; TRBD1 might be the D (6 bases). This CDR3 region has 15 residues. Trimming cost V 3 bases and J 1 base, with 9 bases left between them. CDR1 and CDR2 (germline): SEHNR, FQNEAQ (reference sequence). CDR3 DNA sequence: TGTGCCAGCAGCTTCAGGGGTCAAACTAATGAAAAACTGTTTTTT. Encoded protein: CASSFRGQTNEKLFF.

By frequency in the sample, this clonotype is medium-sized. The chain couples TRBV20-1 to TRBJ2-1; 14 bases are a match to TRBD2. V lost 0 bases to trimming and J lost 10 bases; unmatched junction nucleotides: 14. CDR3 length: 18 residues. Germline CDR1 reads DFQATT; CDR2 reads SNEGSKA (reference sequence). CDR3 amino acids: CSARDGGRGLAGDGEQFF. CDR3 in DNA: TGCAGTGCTAGAGACGGGGGACGGGGACTAGCGGGAGATGGAGAGCAGTTCTTC.

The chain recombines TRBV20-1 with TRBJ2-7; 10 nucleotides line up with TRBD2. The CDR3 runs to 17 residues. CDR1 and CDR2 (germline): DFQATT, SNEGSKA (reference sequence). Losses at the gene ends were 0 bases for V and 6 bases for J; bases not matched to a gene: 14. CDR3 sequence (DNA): TGCAGTGCTAGAGACCCAGCGGGAGGGTCTCAGCGTGGCGAGCAGTACTTC. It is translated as CSARDPAGGSQRGEQYF.

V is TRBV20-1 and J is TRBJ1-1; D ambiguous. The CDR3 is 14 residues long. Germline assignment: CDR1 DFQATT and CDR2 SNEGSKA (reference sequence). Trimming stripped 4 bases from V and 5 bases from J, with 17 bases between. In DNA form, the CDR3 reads TGCAGTGCTAACCCGACTTGGGGTAGGACTGAAGCTTTCTTT. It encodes CSANPTWGRTEAFF.

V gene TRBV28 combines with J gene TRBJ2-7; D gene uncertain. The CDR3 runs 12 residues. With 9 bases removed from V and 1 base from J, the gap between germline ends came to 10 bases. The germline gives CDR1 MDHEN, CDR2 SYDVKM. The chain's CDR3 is CASGVASYEQYF. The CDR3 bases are TGTGCCAGTGGGGTCGCGTCCTACGAGCAGTACTTC.

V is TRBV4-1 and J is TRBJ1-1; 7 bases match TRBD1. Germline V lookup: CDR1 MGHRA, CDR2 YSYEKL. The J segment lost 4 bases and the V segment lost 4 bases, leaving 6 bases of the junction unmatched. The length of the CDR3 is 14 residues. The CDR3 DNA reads TGCGCCAGCAGCCGAGAACAGGGGACCACTGAAGCTTTCTTT. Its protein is CASSREQGTTEAFF.

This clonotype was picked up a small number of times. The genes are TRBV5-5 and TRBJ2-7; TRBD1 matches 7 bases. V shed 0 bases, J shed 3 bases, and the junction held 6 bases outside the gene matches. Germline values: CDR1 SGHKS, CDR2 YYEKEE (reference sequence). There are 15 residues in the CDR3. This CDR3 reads CASSLAPGGIYEQYF. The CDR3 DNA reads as TGTGCCAGCAGCTTGGCTCCAGGGGGAATCTACGAGCAGTACTTC.

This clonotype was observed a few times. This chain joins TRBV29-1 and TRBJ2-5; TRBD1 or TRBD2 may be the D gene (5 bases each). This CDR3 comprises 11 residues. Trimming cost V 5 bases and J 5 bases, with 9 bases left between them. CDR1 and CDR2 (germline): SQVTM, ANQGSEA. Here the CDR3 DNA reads TGCAGCGTTTTTTGGGGGGAGACCCAGTACTTC. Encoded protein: CSVFWGETQYF.

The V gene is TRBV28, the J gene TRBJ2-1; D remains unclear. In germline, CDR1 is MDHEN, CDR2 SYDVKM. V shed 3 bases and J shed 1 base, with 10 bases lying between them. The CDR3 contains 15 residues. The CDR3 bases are TGTGCCAGCAGTTTGTGGCAGGAATCCTACAATGAGCAGTTCTTC. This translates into CASSLWQESYNEQFF.

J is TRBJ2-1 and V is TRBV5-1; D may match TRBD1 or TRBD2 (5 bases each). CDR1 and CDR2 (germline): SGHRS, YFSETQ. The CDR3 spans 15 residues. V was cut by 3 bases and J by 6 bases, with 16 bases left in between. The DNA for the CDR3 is TGCGCCAGCAGCTGGGCCGGGACGGTGGCCAATGAGCAGTTCTTC. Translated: CASSWAGTVANEQFF.

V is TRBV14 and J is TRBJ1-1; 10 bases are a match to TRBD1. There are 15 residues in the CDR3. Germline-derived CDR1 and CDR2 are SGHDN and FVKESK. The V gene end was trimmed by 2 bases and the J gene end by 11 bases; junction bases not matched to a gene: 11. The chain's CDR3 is CASSQRQGAWAFAFF. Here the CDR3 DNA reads TGTGCCAGCAGCCAAAGACAGGGGGCTTGGGCTTTTGCTTTCTTT. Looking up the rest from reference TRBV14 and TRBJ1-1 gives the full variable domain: EAGVTQFPSHSVIEKGQTVTLRCDPISGHDNLYWYRRVMGKEIKFLLHFVKESKQDESGMPNNRFLAERTGGTYSTLKVQPAELEDSGVYFCASSQRQGAWAFAFFGQGTRLTVV.

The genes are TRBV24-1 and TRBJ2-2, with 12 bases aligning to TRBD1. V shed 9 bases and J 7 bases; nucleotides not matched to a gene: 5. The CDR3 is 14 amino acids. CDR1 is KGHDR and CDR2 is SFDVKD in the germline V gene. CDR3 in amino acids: CATLGQGAIGELFF. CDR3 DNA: TGTGCCACCTTGGGACAGGGGGCAATCGGGGAGCTGTTTTTT.

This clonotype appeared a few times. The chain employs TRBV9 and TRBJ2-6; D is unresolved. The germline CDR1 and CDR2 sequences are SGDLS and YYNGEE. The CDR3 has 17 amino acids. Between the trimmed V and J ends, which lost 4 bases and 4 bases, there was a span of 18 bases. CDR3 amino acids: CASSPHLEFSGANVLTF. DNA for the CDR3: TGTGCCAGCAGCCCCCACCTTGAGTTTTCCGGGGCCAACGTCCTGACTTTC.

For the CDR3, the DNA is TGCAGTGCCCTTGGCAGGGGGACTGGAAACACCATATATTTT. Translated: CSALGRGTGNTIYF. The chain joins TRBV20-1 to TRBJ1-3; the match to TRBD1 covers 7 bases. This CDR3 comprises 14 residues. Trimming at V came to 6 bases and at J to 2 bases, leaving 7 bases not matched to a gene. Germline CDR1 is DFQATT and CDR2 is SNEGSKA (reference sequence).

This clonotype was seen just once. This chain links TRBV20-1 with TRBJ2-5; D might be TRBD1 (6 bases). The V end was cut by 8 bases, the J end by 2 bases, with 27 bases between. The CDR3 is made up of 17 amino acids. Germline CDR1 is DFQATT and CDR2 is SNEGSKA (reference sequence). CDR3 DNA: TGCAGTACTTCAGGGGAATTTGCGGAAGTCATTCAAGAGACCCAGTACTTC. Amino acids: CSTSGEFAEVIQETQYF.

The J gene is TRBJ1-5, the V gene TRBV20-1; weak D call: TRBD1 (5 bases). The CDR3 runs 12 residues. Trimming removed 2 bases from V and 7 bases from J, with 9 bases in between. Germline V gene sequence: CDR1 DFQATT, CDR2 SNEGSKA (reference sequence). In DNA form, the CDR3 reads TGCAGTGCTAGAATGGGGGAACAGCCCCAGCATTTT. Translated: CSARMGEQPQHF.

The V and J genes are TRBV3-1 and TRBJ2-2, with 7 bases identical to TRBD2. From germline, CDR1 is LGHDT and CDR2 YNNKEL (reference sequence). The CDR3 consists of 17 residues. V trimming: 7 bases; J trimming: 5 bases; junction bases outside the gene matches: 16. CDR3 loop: CASNGAHRGSGTGELFF. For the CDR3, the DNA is TGTGCCAGCAACGGTGCCCATCGCGGGAGTGGAACCGGGGAGCTGTTTTTT.

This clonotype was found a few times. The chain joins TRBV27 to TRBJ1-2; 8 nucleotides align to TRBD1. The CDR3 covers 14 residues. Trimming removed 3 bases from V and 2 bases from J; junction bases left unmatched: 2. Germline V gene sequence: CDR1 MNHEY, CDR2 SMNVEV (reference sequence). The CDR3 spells CASSFQGANYGYTF. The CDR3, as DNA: TGTGCCAGCAGTTTTCAGGGGGCCAACTATGGCTACACCTTC.

The CDR3 DNA is TGTGCCAGCAGTGAATCCCGGGGGGTTAGGCGGGAGACCCAGTACTTC. Translated: CASSESRGVRRETQYF. V is TRBV25-1 and J is TRBJ2-5; 7 nucleotides agree with TRBD2. This CDR3 contains 16 residues. Unmatched junction bases numbered 10, after V lost 1 base and J lost 5 bases. The germline gives CDR1 MGHDK, CDR2 SYGVNS.

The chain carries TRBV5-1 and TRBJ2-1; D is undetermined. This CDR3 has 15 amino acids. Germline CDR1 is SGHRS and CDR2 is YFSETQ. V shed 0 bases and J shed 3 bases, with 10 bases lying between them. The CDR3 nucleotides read TGCGCCAGCAGCTTGGGAGAAAACTTCTACAATGAGCAGTTCTTC. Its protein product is CASSLGENFYNEQFF.

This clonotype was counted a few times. The CDR3 sequence is CASSLALTGPTEAFF. In nucleotides, the CDR3 is TGCGCCAGCAGCTTGGCCTTAACGGGCCCCACTGAAGCTTTCTTT. The chain links TRBV5-1 to TRBJ1-1, with D uncertain. Germline V lookup: CDR1 SGHRS, CDR2 YFSETQ. The V end was cut by 0 bases, the J end by 4 bases, with 13 bases between. CDR3 size: 15 residues.

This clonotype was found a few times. This CDR3 is CASSRQGLQSGTEAFF. The CDR3 DNA follows: TGTGCCAGCAGTCGACAGGGTCTCCAGTCGGGCACTGAAGCTTTCTTT. This chain links TRBV6-2 or TRBV6-3 with TRBJ1-1; 7 bases line up with TRBD1. The CDR3 extends over 16 amino acids. Germline-derived CDR1 and CDR2 are MNHEY and SVGEGT. V was clipped by 5 bases and J by 4 bases; unmatched bases: 13.

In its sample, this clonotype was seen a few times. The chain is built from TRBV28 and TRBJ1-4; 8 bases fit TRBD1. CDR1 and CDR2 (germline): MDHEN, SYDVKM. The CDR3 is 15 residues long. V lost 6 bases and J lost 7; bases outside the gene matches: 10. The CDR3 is CASSPQPGGREKLFF. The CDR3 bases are TGTGCCAGCAGCCCCCAGCCAGGGGGCCGTGAAAAACTGTTTTTT.